The T cell receptor beta chain described here comes from a study of CD8+ T cells in alopecia areata. Study background: Affected scalp percentage determined the severity score of treated patients. Regarding the study as a whole: Compared with mice, patients displayed less clear TCR sharing, possibly for HLA-related reasons.

Treatment specified: oral pan-JAK inhibitor, 5-10 mg twice daily. Collection of lesional scalp punch biopsies and peripheral blood was performed in alopecia areata patients. RNA extraction and reverse transcription yielded cDNA as sequencing template. Measured with immunoSEQ multiplex PCR; TCRdb has only the in-frame clones, and not every one. The repertoire holds approximately 210,000 clones, with over 55% as singletons. This clone has only a few counts. Antigen: not known. The CDR3 is 14 amino acids. Deletions cut 4 bases from V and 6 bases from J, with 18 bases between. The germline V gene has CDR1 SQVTM and CDR2 ANQGSEA.

The rearrangement uses TRBV29-1 and TRBJ1-1; D unclear. The sample was CD4+ T cells sorted from blood, taken at week 24, from a patient treated with tofacitinib. This receptor was identified in a human donor with alopecia areata. The CDR3 DNA reads as TGCAGCGTTGTAATCGCGGCCTTACCCTCTGAAGCTTTCTTT. Its protein product is CSVVIAALPSEAFF.